Presented here are 29 T cell receptor beta chains from one specimen sequenced in a study of blood T cells in healthy people across ages. A second roughly 6 to 11 cycle PCR used barcoded and J-beta primers. Each CDR3 protein is one row after TCRdb ran MiXCR on the 5' RACE reads. The table lists about 1 million distinct CDR3 sequences, around 43% of them singletons, with 15% to 20% in the top ten. The source material was blood. These receptors were collected from a woman aged 60-75 years in good health.

This clonotype occurred a few times. J is TRBJ2-7 and V is TRBV6-1; D is unclear. CDR1 and CDR2 from the germline V gene are MNHNS and SASEGT. CDR3 length: 10 residues. V was shortened by 6 bases and J by 5 bases, with 5 bases between the two germline ends. The CDR3 nucleotides read TGTGCCAGCAGACGCGACGAGCAGTACTTC. It translates to CASRRDEQYF.

V and J are TRBV9 and TRBJ2-1; TRBD2 agrees at 9 bases. CDR1 SGDLS and CDR2 YYNGEE come from the germline V gene. There are 13 residues in the CDR3. With 7 bases clipped from V and 12 bases from J, the junction kept 11 bases outside the gene matches. CDR3 protein: CASSVAGAIPQFF. As DNA, the CDR3 is TGTGCCAGCTCCGTAGCGGGAGCCATACCGCAGTTCTTC.

There are a few counts of this clonotype. The rearrangement links TRBV7-8 to TRBJ2-5, with 8 bases aligning to TRBD2. Germline lookup yields CDR1 SGHVS and CDR2 FQNEAQ. V trimming: 5 bases; J trimming: 6 bases; junction bases outside the gene matches: 23. The CDR3 contains 19 residues. CDR3 sequence (DNA): TGTGCCAGCAGCCACCGCTTAGCGGGACCCCTGGGCCCCAAACAGACCCAGTACTTC. Translated, it gives CASSHRLAGPLGPKQTQYF.

This clonotype was seen only a few times. The gene calls are TRBV11-2 and TRBJ2-3; TRBD2 matches at 14 bases. V lost 2 bases to trimming and J lost 6 bases; unmatched junction nucleotides: 4. This CDR3 contains 16 residues. CDR1 SGHAT and CDR2 FQNNGV come from the germline V gene. As DNA, the CDR3 is TGTGCCAGCAGCTTACAGGGACTAGCGGGAGCTGATACGCAGTATTTT. It specifies CASSLQGLAGADTQYF. Based on the CDR3 plus reference TRBV11-2 and TRBJ2-3, the full variable domain is EAGVAQSPRYKIIEKRQSVAFWCNPISGHATLYWYQQILGQGPKLLIQFQNNGVVDDSQLPKDRFSAERLKGVDSTLKIQPAKLEDSAVYLCASSLQGLAGADTQYFGPGTRLTVL.

The chain recombines TRBV5-1 with TRBJ1-5; D unclear. V was cut by 0 bases and J by 0 bases, with 7 bases left in between. Germline CDR1 reads SGHRS; CDR2 reads YFSETQ. The CDR3 is 15 residues long. The CDR3 loop is CASSLGLDSNQPQHF. The CDR3 DNA is TGCGCCAGCAGCTTGGGGCTGGATAGCAATCAGCCCCAGCATTTT.

This chain links TRBV5-5 with TRBJ1-4; 7 bases agree with TRBD1. This CDR3 contains 17 residues. The V segment lost 1 base and the J segment 8 bases; nucleotides outside the gene matches: 14. Germline V CDR1 and CDR2: SGHKS, YYEKEE (reference sequence). Written as DNA, the CDR3 is TGTGCCAGCAGCTTGCGTCAGGAGAGGGGGCGGAAAGAAAAACTGTTTTTT. Translating it yields CASSLRQERGRKEKLFF.

V usage is TRBV5-1 and J usage is TRBJ2-1; TRBD2 aligns across 7 bases. Germline loops: CDR1 SGHRS, CDR2 YFSETQ. The trim removed 4 bases at V and 7 bases at J, leaving 20 bases unmatched. The CDR3 contains 18 residues. The CDR3 nucleotides read TGCGCCAGCAGCGTTTCGGCGGGAGTTCGGATTCGAGGAAATGAGCAGTTCTTC. Its protein product is CASSVSAGVRIRGNEQFF.

The CDR3 DNA sequence: TGTGCCAGCAGCCGACAGGGGTTGACAGATACGCAGTATTTT. It encodes CASSRQGLTDTQYF. V gene TRBV5-6 combines with J gene TRBJ2-3, with 8 positions matching TRBD1. This CDR3 is 14 amino acids long. CDR1 is SGHDT, CDR2 YYEEEE, per germline. Unmatched junction bases numbered 4, after V lost 4 bases and J lost 3 bases.

This clonotype has only a few counts. The CDR3 loop reads CASSEGPPDTQYF. The CDR3 DNA sequence: TGTGCCAGCAGTGAAGGCCCGCCAGATACGCAGTATTTT. The chain couples TRBV6-1 to TRBJ2-3, with unresolved D. In germline, CDR1 is MNHNS, CDR2 SASEGT. Trimming left V 1 base short and J 4 bases short, with 6 bases between. The CDR3 consists of 13 residues.

This rearrangement joins TRBV27 to TRBJ1-5; D unresolved. From germline, CDR1 is MNHEY and CDR2 SMNVEV (reference sequence). There are 14 residues in the CDR3. V shed 3 bases and J shed 6 bases, with 12 bases lying between them. The CDR3: CASSLEGMAQPQHF. In DNA, the CDR3 is TGTGCCAGCAGTTTGGAAGGGATGGCTCAGCCCCAGCATTTT.

The sample holds a few counts of this clonotype. The rearrangement joins TRBV14 to TRBJ1-1; D call uncertain. With 0 bases removed from V and 7 bases from J, the gap between germline ends came to 12 bases. CDR1 SGHDN and CDR2 FVKESK come from the germline V gene. The CDR3 sequence is 14 residues long. The CDR3 coding sequence is TGTGCCAGCAGCCAAGACAGCCTTTGGGGTGAAGCTTTCTTT. The encoded protein is CASSQDSLWGEAFF.

The chain links TRBV20-1 to TRBJ2-1, with 13 bases identical to TRBD2. The germline V gene has CDR1 DFQATT and CDR2 SNEGSKA (reference sequence). The CDR3 sequence is 14 residues long. The V gene end was trimmed by 3 bases and the J gene end by 9 bases; junction bases not matched to a gene: 5. The CDR3 DNA reads as TGCAGTGCTAGGGCGGGGACTAGCGGGACTGAGCAGTTCTTC. This translates into CSARAGTSGTEQFF.

The chain uses TRBV14 and TRBJ2-7, with TRBD2 identical over 7 bases. V was pared by 1 base and J by 2 bases, with 14 bases of the junction left unmatched. The CDR3 is 18 amino acids. Germline V gene sequence: CDR1 SGHDN, CDR2 FVKESK. The CDR3, as DNA: TGTGCCAGCAGCCAAGTGGTCTGGGGTCCGGGAGGAACCTACGAGCAGTACTTC. Translation gives CASSQVVWGPGGTYEQYF.

This clonotype showed up just a few times. The V gene is TRBV11-2, the J gene TRBJ1-1; D is possibly TRBD1 (5 bases). CDR1 is SGHAT, CDR2 FQNNGV, per germline. The CDR3 extends over 13 amino acids. Trimming stripped 5 bases from V and 10 bases from J, with 17 bases between. In DNA form, the CDR3 reads TGTGCCAGCAGCGTAAGTCGACCGGGGACAGCTTTCTTT. Translating it yields CASSVSRPGTAFF.

This clonotype has ten or more counts. This chain joins TRBV5-1 and TRBJ1-1, with TRBD1 matching 9 bases. The CDR3 loop spans 15 amino acids. Germline CDR1 is SGHRS and CDR2 is YFSETQ. The J segment lost 1 base and the V segment lost 4 bases, leaving 5 bases of the junction unmatched. The CDR3 bases are TGCGCCAGCAGCACGGGGACAGGGCAGAACACTGAAGCTTTCTTT. Encoded protein: CASSTGTGQNTEAFF.

This clonotype was observed a handful of times. A clone one base away is much larger, so this may be a read error. The genes are TRBV7-2 and TRBJ2-5, with D maybe TRBD1 (6 bases). Gene TRBJ2-1 matches the end of the DNA better, so the J call may be wrong. The CDR3 has 15 residues. Per germline, CDR1 SGHTA and CDR2 FQGNSA. CDR3 DNA sequence: TGTGCCAGCAGCCCTCTGGACAGAGTTTTGGAGACCCAGTTCTTC. This sequence encodes CASSPLDRVLETQFF.

V and J are TRBV5-1 and TRBJ1-5, with D uncertain. Germline values: CDR1 SGHRS, CDR2 YFSETQ. This CDR3 contains 13 residues. Deletions cut 4 bases from V and 9 bases from J, with 14 bases between. CDR3 sequence (DNA): TGCGCCAGCAGCCCTGACCCCACCTGGCCCCAGCATTTT. Translation: CASSPDPTWPQHF.

This rearrangement joins TRBV6-6 to TRBJ1-6, with 7 bases identical to TRBD1. The CDR3 totals 15 residues. V lost 5 bases, J lost 8 bases, and 9 bases stayed unmatched. CDR1 is MNHNY, CDR2 SVGAGI, per germline (reference sequence). The CDR3 loop reads CASSPGTAGYSPLHF. The CDR3 bases are TGTGCCAGCAGTCCCGGGACAGCGGGTTATTCACCCCTCCACTTT.

This clonotype showed up just a few times. The V and J genes are TRBV11-2 and TRBJ2-5; D unresolved. Germline V gene sequence: CDR1 SGHAT, CDR2 FQNNGV. The CDR3 has 15 amino acids. Trimming left V 1 base short and J 4 bases short, with 13 bases between. In DNA form, the CDR3 reads TGTGCCAGCAGCTTAGGCCTTTTGGGCGGAGAGACCCAGTACTTC. This sequence encodes CASSLGLLGGETQYF.

There are a few counts of this clonotype. This rearrangement joins TRBV5-1 to TRBJ2-5; possibly TRBD1 or TRBD2 for D (5 bases each). The CDR3 spans 15 residues. CDR1 is SGHRS, CDR2 YFSETQ, per germline. Trimming left V 7 bases short and J 3 bases short, with 19 bases between. The CDR3 bases are TGCGCCAGCGGCCCTCTAGGGACCTCCGAAGAGACCCAGTACTTC. It yields the protein CASGPLGTSEETQYF.

This sequence joins TRBV20-1 and TRBJ2-1; TRBD2 agrees at 11 bases. CDR1 is DFQATT, CDR2 SNEGSKA, per germline (reference sequence). V was clipped by 3 bases and J by 6 bases; unmatched bases: 7. This CDR3 is built from 15 residues. CDR3 in amino acids: CSASALAGVGNEQFF. In DNA form, the CDR3 reads TGCAGTGCTAGCGCACTAGCGGGAGTAGGCAATGAGCAGTTCTTC.

CDR3 amino acids: CASSLVVAGGGEQYF. CDR3 nucleotides: TGTGCCAGCAGCTTAGTGGTGGCAGGGGGCGGGGAGCAGTACTTC. The rearrangement links TRBV7-2 to TRBJ2-4; TRBD1 aligns across 8 bases. CDR3 length equals 15 residues. Germline-derived CDR1 and CDR2 are SGHTA and FQGNSA. V was pared by 1 base and J by 13 bases, with 12 bases of the junction left unmatched.

This clonotype was seen only a few times. The V and J genes are TRBV9 and TRBJ2-2, with D possibly TRBD2 on 7 matching bases. In germline, CDR1 is SGDLS, CDR2 YYNGEE. The CDR3 spans 12 residues. The V and J ends lost 5 bases and 6 bases respectively, with 8 bases between them. The CDR3 DNA sequence: TGTGCCAGCAGAGGGGGGGCCGGGGAGCTGTTTTTT. This codes for CASRGGAGELFF.

This chain links TRBV7-2 with TRBJ2-1, with D unclear. The DNA end favors TRBJ2-7, so the J call may be wrong. Germline V gene data show CDR1 as SGHTA and CDR2 as FQGNSA. This CDR3 comprises 14 residues. The CDR3 here is CASSLAVTYNEQYF. The CDR3 DNA reads as TGTGCCAGCAGCTTAGCGGTTACCTACAATGAGCAGTACTTC.

The rearrangement joins TRBV20-1 to TRBJ2-7; D may be TRBD2 (6 bases). V dropped 6 bases and J dropped 2 bases, with 17 bases sitting between them. Per germline, CDR1 DFQATT and CDR2 SNEGSKA (reference sequence). The CDR3 totals 14 residues. The CDR3 DNA sequence: TGCAGTGCCCAGAGGGACTCCCCGGCCTACGAGCAGTACTTC. Residues: CSAQRDSPAYEQYF.

This chain links TRBV9 with TRBJ2-3; D may be TRBD1 or TRBD2 (5 bases each). The germline V gene encodes CDR1 SGDLS and CDR2 YYNGEE. The CDR3 has 14 amino acids. Trimming removed 0 bases from V and 6 bases from J, with 11 bases in between. CDR3 amino acids: CASSVGGIKDTQYF. CDR3 coding DNA: TGTGCCAGCAGCGTAGGGGGGATCAAGGATACGCAGTATTTT.

This clonotype was seen only once. The chain combines TRBV2 with TRBJ2-1, with D possibly TRBD1 on 6 matching bases. V lost 6 bases and J lost 10, with 16 bases in between. This CDR3 has 13 residues. Germline-derived CDR1 and CDR2 are SNHLY and FYNNEI. CDR3: CASRYDRLAEQFF. CDR3 sequence (DNA): TGTGCCAGCAGATATGACAGGCTGGCAGAGCAGTTCTTC.

V is TRBV20-1 and J is TRBJ2-1; D perhaps matches TRBD2 (6 bases). CDR3 length: 13 residues. The V and J ends lost 6 bases and 3 bases respectively, with 12 bases between them. Germline V gene sequence: CDR1 DFQATT, CDR2 SNEGSKA (reference sequence). CDR3 residues: CSAAEGHYNEQFF. CDR3 coding DNA: TGCAGTGCCGCGGAGGGGCACTACAATGAGCAGTTCTTC.

V and J are TRBV30 and TRBJ2-1; 13 nucleotides line up with TRBD2. In germline, CDR1 is GTSNPN, CDR2 SVGIG (reference sequence). The ends lost 3 bases at V and 10 bases at J; junction bases unmatched: 3. The CDR3 length is 13 residues. The CDR3, as DNA: TGTGCCTGGAGCGAGGGACTAGCGGGAGAGCAGTTCTTC. Translated: CAWSEGLAGEQFF.